These 6 T cell receptor beta chains originate from one sample sequenced in a study of cytomegalovirus exposure and HLA in healthy donors. PCR involved 60 Vbeta and 13 Jbeta primers. TCRdb keeps only in-frame clones here, not all; method: immunoSEQ multiplex PCR. Of just over 150,000 clones in the sample, approximately 80% were seen once. Sequenced material: PBMCs. Receptors were obtained from a middle-aged man in good health and CMV-seropositive.

This rearrangement joins TRBV30 to TRBJ1-6; 10 bases match TRBD1. Germline values: CDR1 GTSNPN, CDR2 SVGIG (reference sequence). The CDR3 is made up of 16 amino acids. Trimming removed 2 bases from V and 4 bases from J; junction bases left unmatched: 5. The chain's CDR3 is CAWSKTGQGYNSPLHF. In DNA, the CDR3 is TGTGCCTGGAGTAAGACGGGACAGGGGTATAATTCACCCCTCCACTTT. The variable domain in full, completed from reference TRBV30 and TRBJ1-6, reads SQTIHQWPATLVQPVGSPLSLECTVEGTSNPNLYWYRQAAGRGLQLLFYSVGIGQISSEVPQNLSASRPQDRQFILSSKKLLLSDSGFYLCAWSKTGQGYNSPLHFGNGTRLTVT.

The V and J genes are TRBV19 and TRBJ2-5; TRBD2 aligns across 7 bases. The junction had 15 bases not matched to a gene; V was cut back by 0 bases and J by 5 bases. This CDR3 is 18 amino acids long. Germline lookup yields CDR1 LNHDA and CDR2 SQIVND (reference sequence). The CDR3 region is CASSIDQRVGRKRETQYF. Written as DNA, the CDR3 is TGTGCCAGTAGTATAGATCAGCGTGTCGGGAGGAAACGGGAGACCCAGTACTTC.

The chain's CDR3 is CASSQQGGTGNTIYF. The CDR3 DNA sequence: TGCGCCAGCAGCCAACAAGGGGGTACGGGAAACACCATATATTTT. V usage is TRBV4-1 and J usage is TRBJ1-3; tentatively, D is TRBD1 (6 bases). V was shortened by 2 bases and J by 4 bases, with 12 bases between the two germline ends. This CDR3 is 15 amino acids long. Looked up from germline, CDR1 is MGHRA and CDR2 is YSYEKL.

The chain links TRBV6-6 to TRBJ1-1, with D hard to call. The CDR3 is 13 amino acids. The V end lost 6 bases, the J end lost 1 base, and 9 bases lay between the germline ends. Per the germline V gene, CDR1 is MNHNY and CDR2 is SVGAGI (reference sequence). CDR3 DNA sequence: TGTGCCAGCAGCTTTGAGCGGAACACTGAAGCTTTCTTT. The encoded protein is CASSFERNTEAFF.

This chain uses TRBV4-1 with TRBJ2-2, with 10 bases aligning to TRBD1. The junction had 8 bases not matched to a gene; V was cut back by 1 base and J by 3 bases. The length of the CDR3 is 18 residues. Germline V gene sequence: CDR1 MGHRA, CDR2 YSYEKL. CDR3 sequence reads: CASSQVIPGQGHTGELFF. The DNA for the CDR3 is TGCGCCAGCAGCCAAGTCATCCCGGGACAGGGGCACACCGGGGAGCTGTTTTTT.

J is TRBJ1-5 and V is TRBV6-1; 8 nucleotides align to TRBD1. The length of the CDR3 is 14 residues. Germline trimming cut 4 bases from V and 6 bases from J; bases unmatched to any gene: 5. Germline V CDR1 and CDR2: MNHNS, SASEGT. The DNA for the CDR3 is TGTGCCAGCAGTGTCACCGGGACAGGTCAGCCCCAGCATTTT. Translated, it gives CASSVTGTGQPQHF.